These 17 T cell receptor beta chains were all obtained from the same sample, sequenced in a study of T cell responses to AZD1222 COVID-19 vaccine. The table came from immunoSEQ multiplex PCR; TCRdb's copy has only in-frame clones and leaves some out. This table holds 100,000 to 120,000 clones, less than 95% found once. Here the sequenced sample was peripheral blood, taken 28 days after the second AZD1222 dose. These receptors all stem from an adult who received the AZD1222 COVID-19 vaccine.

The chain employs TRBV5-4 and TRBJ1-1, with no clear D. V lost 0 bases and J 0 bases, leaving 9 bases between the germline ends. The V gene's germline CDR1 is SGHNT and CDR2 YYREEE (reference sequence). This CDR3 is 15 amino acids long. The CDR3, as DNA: TGTGCCAGCAGCTTGGGGGTGCGACTGAACACTGAAGCTTTCTTT. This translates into CASSLGVRLNTEAFF.

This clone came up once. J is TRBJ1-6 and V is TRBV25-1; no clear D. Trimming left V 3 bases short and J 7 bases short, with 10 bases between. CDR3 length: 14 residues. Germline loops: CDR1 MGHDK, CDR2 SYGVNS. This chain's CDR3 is CASSEGNANSPLHF. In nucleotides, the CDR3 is TGTGCCAGCAGTGAGGGAAACGCGAATTCACCCCTCCACTTT.

This CDR3 reads CASSVPGRWSTEAFF. The CDR3 nucleotides are TGCGCCAGCAGTGTCCCAGGGAGGTGGAGCACTGAAGCTTTCTTT. The rearrangement joins TRBV10-2 to TRBJ1-1, with D maybe TRBD1 (5 bases). CDR3 length equals 15 residues. V was pared by 4 bases and J by 4 bases, with 16 bases between. Looked up from germline, CDR1 is WSHSY and CDR2 is SAAADI.

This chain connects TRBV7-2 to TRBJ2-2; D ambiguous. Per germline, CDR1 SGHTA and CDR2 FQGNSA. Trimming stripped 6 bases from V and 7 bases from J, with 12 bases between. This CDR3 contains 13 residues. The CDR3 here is CASSFPVVGELFF. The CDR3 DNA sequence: TGTGCCAGCAGTTTTCCGGTGGTCGGGGAGCTGTTTTTT.

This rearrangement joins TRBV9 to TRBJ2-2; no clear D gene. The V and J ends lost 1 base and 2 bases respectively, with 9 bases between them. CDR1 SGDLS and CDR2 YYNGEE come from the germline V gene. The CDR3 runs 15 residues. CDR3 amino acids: CASSVTPTNTGELFF. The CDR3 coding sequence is TGTGCCAGCAGCGTAACTCCCACCAACACCGGGGAGCTGTTTTTT.

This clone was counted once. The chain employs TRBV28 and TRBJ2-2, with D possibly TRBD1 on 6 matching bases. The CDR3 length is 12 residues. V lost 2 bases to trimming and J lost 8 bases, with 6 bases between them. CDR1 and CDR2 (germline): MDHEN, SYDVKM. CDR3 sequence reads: CASSLDRGELFF. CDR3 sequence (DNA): TGTGCCAGCAGTTTAGACAGGGGGGAGCTGTTTTTT.

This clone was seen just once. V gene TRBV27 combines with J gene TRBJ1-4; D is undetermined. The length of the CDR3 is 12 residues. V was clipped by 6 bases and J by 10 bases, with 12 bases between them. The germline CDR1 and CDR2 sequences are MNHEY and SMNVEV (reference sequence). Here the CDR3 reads CASRIESGKLFF. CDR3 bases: TGTGCCAGCAGGATTGAAAGTGGAAAACTGTTTTTT.

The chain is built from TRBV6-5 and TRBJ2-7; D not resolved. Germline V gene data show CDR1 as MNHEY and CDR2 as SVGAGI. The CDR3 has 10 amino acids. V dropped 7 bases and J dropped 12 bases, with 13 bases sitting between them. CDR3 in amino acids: CASMNTIWYF. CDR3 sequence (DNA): TGTGCCAGCATGAATACGATATGGTACTTC.

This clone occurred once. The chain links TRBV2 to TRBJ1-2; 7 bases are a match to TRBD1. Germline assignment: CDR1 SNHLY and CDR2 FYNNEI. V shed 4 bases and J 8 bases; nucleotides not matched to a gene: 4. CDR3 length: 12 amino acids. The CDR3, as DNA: TGTGCCAGCAGTGTAGGGGGCAACGGCTACACCTTC. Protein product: CASSVGGNGYTF.

In DNA form, the CDR3 reads TGTGCCACCAGCGCAGACCGGGCCCCCGGTGAGCCCCAGCATTTT. It codes for CATSADRAPGEPQHF. The J gene is TRBJ1-5, the V gene TRBV15; D uncertain. Germline CDR1 is LNHNV and CDR2 is YYDKDF (reference sequence). V dropped 5 bases and J dropped 8 bases, with 19 bases sitting between them. This CDR3 region has 15 residues.

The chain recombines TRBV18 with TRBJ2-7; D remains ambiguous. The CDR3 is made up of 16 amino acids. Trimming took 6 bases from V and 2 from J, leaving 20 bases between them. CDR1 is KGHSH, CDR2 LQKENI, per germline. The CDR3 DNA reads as TGTGCCAGCTCCCCAGGCCCTCCCCTCGGCACCTACGAGCAGTACTTC. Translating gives CASSPGPPLGTYEQYF.

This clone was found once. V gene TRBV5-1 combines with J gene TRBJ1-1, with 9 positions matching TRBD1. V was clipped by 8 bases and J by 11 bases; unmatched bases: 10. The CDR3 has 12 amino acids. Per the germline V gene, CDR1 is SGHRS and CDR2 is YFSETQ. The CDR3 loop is CASGTDRGRAFF. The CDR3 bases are TGCGCCAGTGGAACGGACAGGGGAAGGGCTTTCTTT.

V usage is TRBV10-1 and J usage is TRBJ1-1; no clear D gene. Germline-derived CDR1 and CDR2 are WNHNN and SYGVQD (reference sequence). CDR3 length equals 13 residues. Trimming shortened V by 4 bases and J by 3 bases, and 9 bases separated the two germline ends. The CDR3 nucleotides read TGCGCCAGCAGTGCGGTATTAGACACTGAAGCTTTCTTT. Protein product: CASSAVLDTEAFF.

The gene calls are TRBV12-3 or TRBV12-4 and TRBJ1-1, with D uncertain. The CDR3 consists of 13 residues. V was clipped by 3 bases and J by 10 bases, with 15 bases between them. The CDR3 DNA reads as TGTGCCAGCAGTTTGGTGATAGGGTTCGGAGCTTTCTTT. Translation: CASSLVIGFGAFF.

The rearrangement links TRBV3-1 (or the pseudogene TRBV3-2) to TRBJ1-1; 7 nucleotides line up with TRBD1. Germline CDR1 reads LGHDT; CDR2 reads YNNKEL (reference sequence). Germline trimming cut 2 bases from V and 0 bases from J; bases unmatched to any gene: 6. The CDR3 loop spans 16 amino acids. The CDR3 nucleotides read TGTGCCAGCAGCCAATGGGAGGGGGCTATGAACACTGAAGCTTTCTTT. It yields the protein CASSQWEGAMNTEAFF.

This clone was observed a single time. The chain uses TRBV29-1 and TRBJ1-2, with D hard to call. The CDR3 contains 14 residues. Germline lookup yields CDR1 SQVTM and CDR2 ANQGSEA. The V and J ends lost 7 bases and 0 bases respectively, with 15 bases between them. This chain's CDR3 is CSAMPLLTNYGYTF. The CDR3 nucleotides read TGCAGCGCAATGCCTCTCTTGACTAACTATGGCTACACCTTC.

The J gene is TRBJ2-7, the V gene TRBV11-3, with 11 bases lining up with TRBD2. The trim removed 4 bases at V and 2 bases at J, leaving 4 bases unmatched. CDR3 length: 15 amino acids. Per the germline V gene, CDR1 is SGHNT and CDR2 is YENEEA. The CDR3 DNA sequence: TGTGCCAGCAGCTATCTAGCGGGAGGTACCTACGAGCAGTACTTC. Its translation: CASSYLAGGTYEQYF.